This TCR beta chain was documented in a study of tumor-infiltrating lymphocytes in localized non-small cell lung cancer. Study in general: Patients included smokers and never-smokers with various histologies, some sampled after neoadjuvant chemotherapy. Regarding the study as a whole: Tumor T-cell fraction was not associated with recurrence-free survival.

Clones were read by immunoSEQ multiplex PCR, and TCRdb kept only the in-frame ones, dropping some. The profile shows 9,500 to 15,000 clones, roughly 79% of them singletons. Concerning this clone: Its antigen remains unidentified.

Material: lung tumor tissue. This TCR was recovered from a human donor with non-small cell lung cancer.

The CDR3 sequence is CASSYRESSPLHF. DNA of the CDR3: TGTGCCAGCAGCTACAGGGAAAGCTCACCCCTCCACTTT. The chain recombines TRBV7-3 with TRBJ1-6; TRBD1 might be the D (6 bases). In germline, CDR1 is SGHTA, CDR2 FQGTGA. V lost 4 bases, J lost 10 bases, and 11 bases lay in between. The CDR3 loop spans 13 amino acids.